The clone carrying this T cell receptor beta chain showed up just once. What it binds is not known. The J segment lost 3 bases and the V segment lost 3 bases, leaving 5 bases of the junction unmatched. The germline CDR1 and CDR2 sequences are LNHDA and SQIVND (reference sequence). This CDR3 has 16 residues. The data derive from a study of lymphopenia after photon versus proton radiotherapy. Study findings and constraints: Proton therapy kept repertoires fairly stable, unlike photons, which gained effector/memory cells. After the lymphocyte nadir, photon-treated repertoires showed oligoclonal expansion, especially of CD8+ Temra cells.

This table comes from immunoSEQ multiplex PCR, and its TCRdb copy is limited to in-frame clones, with some not included. This sample has tens of thousands of clones; around 82% occur once, and the top ten carry more than 1.2%. This TCR was sampled from a man aged 55 to 70 with pancreatic cancer. The chain employs TRBV19 and TRBJ2-7, with 13 bases matching TRBD2. This material consisted of peripheral blood, taken from a patient treated with proton-based radiotherapy. CDR3 loop: CASSILWTSGSYEQYF. Written as DNA, the CDR3 is TGTGCCAGTAGTATCCTCTGGACTAGCGGGAGCTACGAGCAGTACTTC.